This T cell receptor beta chain was sequenced for a study of Ad26.COV2.S vaccination and SARS-CoV-2 variants. Study-level findings and limits: Breadth measured for non-spike TCRs was similar across vaccine and placebo recipients. Substantial response breadth was reportedly seen for spike-specific CD8+ and CD4+ T cells after vaccination. The analyses of TCR breadth and depth may have understated the size of total T cell responses. Relative to placebo recipients, vaccine recipients exhibited elevated spike-specific TCR breadth.

Notes on this clone: The target antigen is unknown.

CDR3 length equals 16 residues. Between the trimmed V and J ends, which lost 2 bases and 2 bases, there was a span of 15 bases. CDR1 and CDR2 from the germline V gene are SGHTA and FQGTGA. TCRdb's copy holds only in-frame clones and misses some; the assay was immunoSEQ multiplex PCR. The data contain more than 85,000 clones, 80% of them singletons. The V gene is TRBV7-3, the J gene TRBJ2-5; a weak D match, TRBD2 (6 bases). The sequencing here drew on peripheral blood, taken after recovery from COVID-19. The source of this sequence is a human donor who had recovered from COVID-19. Written as DNA, the CDR3 is TGTGCCAGCAGCTTAGGGACTTCAGCCAAACAAGAGACCCAGTACTTC. It yields the protein CASSLGTSAKQETQYF.